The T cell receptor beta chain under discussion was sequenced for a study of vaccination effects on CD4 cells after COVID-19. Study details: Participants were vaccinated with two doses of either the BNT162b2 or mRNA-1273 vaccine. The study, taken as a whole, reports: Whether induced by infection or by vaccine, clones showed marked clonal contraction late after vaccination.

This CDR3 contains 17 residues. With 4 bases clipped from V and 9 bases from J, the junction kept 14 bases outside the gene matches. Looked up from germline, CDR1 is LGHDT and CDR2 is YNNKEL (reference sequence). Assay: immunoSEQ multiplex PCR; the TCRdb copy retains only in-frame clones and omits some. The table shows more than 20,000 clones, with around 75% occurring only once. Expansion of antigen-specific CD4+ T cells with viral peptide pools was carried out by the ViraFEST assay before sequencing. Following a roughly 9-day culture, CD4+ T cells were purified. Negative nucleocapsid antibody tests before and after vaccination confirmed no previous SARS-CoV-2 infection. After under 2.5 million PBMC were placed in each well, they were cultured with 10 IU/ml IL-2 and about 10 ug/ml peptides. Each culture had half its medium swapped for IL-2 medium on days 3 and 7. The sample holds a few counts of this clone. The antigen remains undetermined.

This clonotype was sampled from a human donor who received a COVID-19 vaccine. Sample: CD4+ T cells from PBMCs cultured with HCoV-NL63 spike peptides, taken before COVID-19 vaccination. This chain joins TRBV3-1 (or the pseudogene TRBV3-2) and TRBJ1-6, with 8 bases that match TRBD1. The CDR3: CASSPTRTGTGSSPLHF. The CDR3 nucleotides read TGTGCCAGCAGCCCCACACGAACCGGGACAGGTAGTTCACCCCTCCACTTT.